The 11 T cell receptor beta chains below come from one sample, sequenced in a study of blood T cell repertoires in COVID-19. TCRdb keeps only in-frame clones here, not all; method: immunoSEQ multiplex PCR. This table has roughly 280,000 clones, about nine tenths appearing once. The sample was PBMCs or T cells enriched from blood (not recorded which). These receptors were collected from a woman aged 30 to 39 with acute COVID-19.

The chain carries TRBV5-1 and TRBJ2-7, with 11 bases that match TRBD2. Trimming at V came to 2 bases and at J to 2 bases, leaving 24 bases not matched to a gene. Germline V CDR1 and CDR2: SGHRS, YFSETQ. This CDR3 has 22 residues. The CDR3 is CASSLIFPLPGLADLAPYEQYF. As DNA, the CDR3 is TGCGCCAGCAGCTTAATTTTCCCCCTACCGGGACTAGCGGACCTAGCCCCCTACGAGCAGTACTTC.

This rearrangement joins TRBV19 to TRBJ2-1, with 8 bases fitting TRBD2. The CDR3 length is 15 residues. Germline V CDR1 and CDR2: LNHDA, SQIVND (reference sequence). V gave up 6 bases and J gave up 7 bases; unmatched junction bases: 11. This CDR3 is CASRDLSGAENEQFF. DNA of the CDR3: TGTGCCAGTAGAGACCTTAGCGGGGCAGAGAATGAGCAGTTCTTC. Full variable domain (outside the CDR3, taken from reference TRBV19 and TRBJ2-1): DGGITQSPKYLFRKEGQNVTLSCEQNLNHDAMYWYRQDPGQGLRLIYYSQIVNDFQKGDIAEGYSVSREKKESFPLTVTSAQKNPTAFYLCASRDLSGAENEQFFGPGTRLTVL.

The chain uses TRBV24-1 and TRBJ2-3, with 7 bases matching TRBD2. This CDR3 has 15 amino acids. Per germline, CDR1 KGHDR and CDR2 SFDVKD. Unmatched junction bases numbered 3, after V lost 0 bases and J lost 4 bases. The CDR3 sequence: CATSDLVGGADTQYF. In DNA form, the CDR3 reads TGTGCCACCAGTGATTTGGTGGGAGGGGCAGATACGCAGTATTTT.

This chain connects TRBV9 to TRBJ2-3; 10 bases are shared with TRBD2. Losses at the gene ends were 0 bases for V and 5 bases for J; bases not matched to a gene: 6. Per the germline V gene, CDR1 is SGDLS and CDR2 is YYNGEE. The CDR3 extends over 16 amino acids. DNA of the CDR3: TGTGCCAGCAGCGTAGGGTTAGCGGGAGGCGGAGATACGCAGTATTTT. Residues: CASSVGLAGGGDTQYF.

The chain recombines TRBV18 with TRBJ2-7; tentative D call: TRBD1 (6 bases). This CDR3 has 14 amino acids. CDR1 is KGHSH, CDR2 LQKENI, per germline. Deletions cut 6 bases from V and 1 base from J, with 13 bases between. The CDR3 DNA follows: TGTGCCAGCTCGCCGCCAGGGGTATCCTACGAGCAGTACTTC. Translation: CASSPPGVSYEQYF.

The chain uses TRBV12-3 or TRBV12-4 and TRBJ2-7, with 7 bases aligning to TRBD2. The CDR3 loop spans 13 amino acids. With 4 bases clipped from V and 6 bases from J, the junction kept 6 bases outside the gene matches. CDR3 loop: CASSWVGGSEQYF. Here the CDR3 DNA reads TGTGCCAGCAGTTGGGTCGGGGGGAGCGAGCAGTACTTC.

The chain is built from TRBV11-2 and TRBJ1-1; 8 nucleotides align to TRBD1. V lost 5 bases and J lost 3; bases outside the gene matches: 2. The germline V gene encodes CDR1 SGHAT and CDR2 FQNNGV. The CDR3 runs to 13 residues. CDR3 DNA sequence: TGTGCCAGCAGCCTGACAGGGGACACTGAAGCTTTCTTT. This encodes CASSLTGDTEAFF.

V gene TRBV19 combines with J gene TRBJ2-7; 9 nucleotides line up with TRBD2. Trimming at V came to 0 bases and at J to 3 bases, leaving 3 bases not matched to a gene. Germline loops: CDR1 LNHDA, CDR2 SQIVND (reference sequence). The CDR3 extends over 15 amino acids. CDR3 nucleotides: TGTGCCAGTAGTATAGATAAGCGGGAGGACTACGAGCAGTACTTC. Translating it yields CASSIDKREDYEQYF.

The sample holds a few counts of this clone. This chain links TRBV30 with TRBJ2-7; maybe TRBD1 (6 bases). The CDR3 runs to 14 residues. V was trimmed by 4 bases and J by 1 base, leaving 14 bases between them. Germline V lookup: CDR1 GTSNPN, CDR2 SVGIG (reference sequence). Here the CDR3 reads CAWNRGTTSYEQYF. CDR3 nucleotides: TGTGCCTGGAATAGGGGGACGACATCCTACGAGCAGTACTTC.

This rearrangement joins TRBV9 to TRBJ2-3; 8 positions match TRBD2. Germline V gene data show CDR1 as SGDLS and CDR2 as YYNGEE. The trim removed 0 bases at V and 6 bases at J, leaving 6 bases unmatched. The CDR3 runs to 15 residues. CDR3 residues: CASSVGSGGLDTQYF. CDR3 DNA sequence: TGTGCCAGCAGCGTAGGGTCGGGAGGGTTGGATACGCAGTATTTT. Based on the CDR3 plus reference TRBV9 and TRBJ2-3, the full variable domain is DSGVTQTPKHLITATGQRVTLRCSPRSGDLSVYWYQQSLDQGLQFLIQYYNGEERAKGNILERFSAQQFPDLHSELNLSSLELGDSALYFCASSVGSGGLDTQYFGPGTRLTVL.

The gene calls are TRBV28 and TRBJ2-1, with 8 bases fitting TRBD1. The germline gives CDR1 MDHEN, CDR2 SYDVKM. Unmatched junction bases numbered 15, after V lost 7 bases and J lost 7 bases. The CDR3 length is 16 residues. The CDR3 DNA follows: TGTGCCAGCACCTCCCCTAGGGACAGGCAGGGGAATGAGCAGTTCTTC. Its protein is CASTSPRDRQGNEQFF.